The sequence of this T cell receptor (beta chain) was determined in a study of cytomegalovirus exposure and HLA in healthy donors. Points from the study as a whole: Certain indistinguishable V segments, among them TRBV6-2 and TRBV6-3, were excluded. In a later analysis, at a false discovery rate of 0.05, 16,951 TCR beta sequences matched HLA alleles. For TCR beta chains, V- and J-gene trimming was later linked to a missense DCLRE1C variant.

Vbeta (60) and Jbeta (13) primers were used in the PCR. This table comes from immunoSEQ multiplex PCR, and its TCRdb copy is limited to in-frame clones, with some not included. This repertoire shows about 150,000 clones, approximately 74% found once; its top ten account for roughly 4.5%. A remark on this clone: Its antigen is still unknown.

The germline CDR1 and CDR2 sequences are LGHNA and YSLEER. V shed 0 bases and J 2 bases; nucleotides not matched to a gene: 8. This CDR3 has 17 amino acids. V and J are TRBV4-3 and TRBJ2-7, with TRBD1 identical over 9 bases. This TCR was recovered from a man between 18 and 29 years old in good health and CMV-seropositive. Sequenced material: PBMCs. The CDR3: CASSQEIPRDRAYEQYF. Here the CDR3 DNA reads TGCGCCAGCAGCCAAGAGATCCCCCGGGACAGGGCCTACGAGCAGTACTTC.